This T cell receptor (beta chain) derives from a study of beta chain features in type 1 diabetes. About the research overall: Regarding age, gender and cell yields, patients proved similar to healthy donors.

What was sequenced were expressed TCRB transcripts, since all of the isolated RNA had been reverse transcribed. Assay: immunoSEQ multiplex PCR; the TCRdb copy retains only in-frame clones and omits some. This table has more than 300,000 clones, around 12% appearing once. This clone was recorded a few times. Its specificity is unknown. Other DNA sequences in the same sample also yield this CDR3. One heparinised draw of blood, averaging about 120 mL, came from each donor. Each of the sorted populations had a purity greater than 95%. Study results and limitations: Reads derived from cDNA could over-represent cells showing high TCR expression. For Type 1 diabetes patients, all four CD4+ subsets carried TCRB CDR3s that were moderately but significantly shorter.

Source material: naive CD4+ T cells from blood. The TCR was taken from a woman aged 18-29 years with type 1 diabetes.

The CDR3 region has the DNA TGCAGCGTCGACAGGGGGCAAGGTGAAAAACTGTTTTTT. It translates to CSVDRGQGEKLFF. The V and J genes are TRBV29-1 and TRBJ1-4; 10 bases align to TRBD1. Trimming at V came to 6 bases and at J to 7 bases, leaving 5 bases not matched to a gene. This CDR3 region has 13 residues. In germline, CDR1 is SQVTM, CDR2 ANQGSEA.